A selection of T cell receptor beta chains follows, all from one sample in a study of blood T cell repertoires in COVID-19. Repertoires were generated with immunoSEQ multiplex PCR, while TCRdb's copy carries only in-frame clones and drops some. There are roughly 66,000 clones in the sample; about 89% occur only once, and 7.3% lies in the top ten. The sample comprised peripheral blood. These receptors were obtained from a human donor in a cohort sampled during active COVID-19. Each CDR3 is given without its conserved first and last residue.

CDR3aa: ASSPETGDNSPLH
j_gene: TRBJ1-6
v_gene: TRBV7-2

CDR3aa: GKRVRYGYT
j_gene: TRBJ1-2
v_gene: TRBV5-1

CDR3aa: ASSLDAGVYEQF
j_gene: TRBJ2-1
v_gene: TRBV5-1

CDR3aa: ASSYNRGSQPQH
j_gene: TRBJ1-5
v_gene: TRBV6-5

CDR3aa: ASSSNALVDTQY
j_gene: TRBJ2-5
v_gene: TRBV5-1

CDR3aa: AWAETKTGLATEAF
j_gene: TRBJ1-1
v_gene: TRBV30

CDR3aa: ASSPDYRVGSYT
j_gene: TRBJ1-2
v_gene: TRBV6-2/TRBV6-3

CDR3aa: ASSTSMNTEAF
j_gene: TRBJ1-1
v_gene: TRBV2

CDR3aa: ATSDPGADEQF
j_gene: TRBJ2-1
v_gene: TRBV24-1

CDR3aa: ASSPPSGGGQPQH
j_gene: TRBJ1-5
v_gene: TRBV28

CDR3aa: ASSPDRVREQY
j_gene: TRBJ2-7
v_gene: TRBV28

CDR3aa: ASSLGPTGELF
j_gene: TRBJ2-2
v_gene: TRBV5-7

CDR3aa: ASSPLSTSGYNEQF
j_gene: TRBJ2-1
v_gene: TRBV5-4

CDR3aa: ASSPRGGANYGYT
j_gene: TRBJ1-2
v_gene: TRBV9

CDR3aa: ASSSDRYSSYNSPLH
j_gene: TRBJ1-6
v_gene: TRBV7-9

CDR3aa: SVVGTNTGELF
j_gene: TRBJ2-2
v_gene: TRBV29-1

CDR3aa: ASSLGSGPYNEQF
j_gene: TRBJ2-1
v_gene: TRBV7-2

CDR3aa: ASSMATGATSSYNEQF
j_gene: TRBJ2-1
v_gene: TRBV19

CDR3aa: ASSPLTSTPGELF
j_gene: TRBJ2-2
v_gene: TRBV18

CDR3aa: ASTSRYDVMNTEAF
j_gene: TRBJ1-1
v_gene: TRBV12-1